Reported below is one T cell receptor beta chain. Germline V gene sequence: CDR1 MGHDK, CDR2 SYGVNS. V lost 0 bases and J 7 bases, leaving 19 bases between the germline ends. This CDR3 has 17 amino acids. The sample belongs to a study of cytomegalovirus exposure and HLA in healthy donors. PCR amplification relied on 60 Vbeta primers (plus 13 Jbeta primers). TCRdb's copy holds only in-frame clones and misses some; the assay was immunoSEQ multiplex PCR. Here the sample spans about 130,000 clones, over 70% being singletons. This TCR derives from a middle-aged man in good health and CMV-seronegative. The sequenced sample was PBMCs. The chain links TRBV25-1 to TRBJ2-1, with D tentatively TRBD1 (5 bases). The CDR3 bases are TGTGCCAGCAGTGAATATTATCCCTCAGGGTATGAGAATGAGCAGTTCTTC. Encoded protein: CASSEYYPSGYENEQFF.